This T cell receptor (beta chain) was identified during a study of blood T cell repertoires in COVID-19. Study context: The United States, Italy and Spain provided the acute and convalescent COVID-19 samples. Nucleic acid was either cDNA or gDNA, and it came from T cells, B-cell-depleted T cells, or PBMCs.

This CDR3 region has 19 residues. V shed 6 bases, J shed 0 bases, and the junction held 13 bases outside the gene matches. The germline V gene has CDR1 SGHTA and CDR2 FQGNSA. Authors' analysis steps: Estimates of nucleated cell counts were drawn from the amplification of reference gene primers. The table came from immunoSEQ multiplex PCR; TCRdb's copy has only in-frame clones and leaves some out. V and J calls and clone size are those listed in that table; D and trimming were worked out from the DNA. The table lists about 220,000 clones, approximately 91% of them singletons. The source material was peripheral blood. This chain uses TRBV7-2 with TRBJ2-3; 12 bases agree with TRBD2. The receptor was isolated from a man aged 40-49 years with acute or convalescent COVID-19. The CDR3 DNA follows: TGTGCCAGCAGTCGACTATTTGACGGACTAGCGGGGAGCACAGATACGCAGTATTTT. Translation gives CASSRLFDGLAGSTDTQYF.